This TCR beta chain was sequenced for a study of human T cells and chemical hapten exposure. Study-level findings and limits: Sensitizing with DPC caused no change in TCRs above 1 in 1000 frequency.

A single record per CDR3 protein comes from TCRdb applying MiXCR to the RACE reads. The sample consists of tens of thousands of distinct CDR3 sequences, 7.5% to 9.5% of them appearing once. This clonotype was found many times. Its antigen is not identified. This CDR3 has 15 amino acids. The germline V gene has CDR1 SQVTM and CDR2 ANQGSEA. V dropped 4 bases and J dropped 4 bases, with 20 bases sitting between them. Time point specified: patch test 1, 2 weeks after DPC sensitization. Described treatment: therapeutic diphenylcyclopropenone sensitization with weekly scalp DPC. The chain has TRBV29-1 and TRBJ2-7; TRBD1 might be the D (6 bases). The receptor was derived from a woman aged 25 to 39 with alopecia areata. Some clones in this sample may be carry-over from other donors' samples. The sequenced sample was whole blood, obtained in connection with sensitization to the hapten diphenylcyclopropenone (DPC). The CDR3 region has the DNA TGCAGCGTTGGGAAACCGGGACACGCTACTTACGAGCAGTACTTC. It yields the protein CSVGKPGHATYEQYF.